One sample yielded the 25 T cell receptor beta chains listed below, sequenced in a study of blood T cell repertoires in COVID-19 (dated by TCRdb to the early 2020s). The library came from the immunoSEQ multiplex PCR assay. The immuneACCESS repertoire file appears here via TCRdb, limited to in-frame rearrangements. These files lack a portion of the clones; in checked studies, under half of the deficit traces to unresolved V genes, and the cause of the others is not known. A total of about 50,000 clones appear in this sample, more than 70% of them only once. The top ten hold less than 2.5% of the sample. The sequencing input was peripheral blood. Receptors were obtained from a human donor in a cohort sampled during active COVID-19.

This clone was picked up a small number of times. The chain joins TRBV7-6 to TRBJ2-1; TRBD1 aligns across 7 bases. V dropped 1 base and J dropped 5; count of bases not matched to a gene: 11. Germline V gene sequence: CDR1 SGHVS, CDR2 FNYEAQ. CDR3 size: 17 residues. In DNA, the CDR3 is TGTGCCAGCAGCTTAGGACACCCGGGACAGATAAACAATGAGCAGTTCTTC. Its translation: CASSLGHPGQINNEQFF.

This chain links TRBV25-1 with TRBJ1-2, with D perhaps TRBD1 (6 bases). CDR3 length: 12 amino acids. V lost 6 bases, J lost 4 bases, and 9 bases lay in between. Germline lookup yields CDR1 MGHDK and CDR2 SYGVNS. CDR3 sequence: CASRDSSYGYTF. Here the CDR3 DNA reads TGTGCCAGCAGGGACAGTAGCTATGGCTACACCTTC.

This chain uses TRBV19 with TRBJ1-2, with a tentative D call TRBD1 (6 bases). Germline V gene data show CDR1 as LNHDA and CDR2 as SQIVND (reference sequence). The V gene lost 7 bases and the J gene lost 8 bases, with 20 bases spanning the gap. The CDR3 is made up of 14 amino acids. The CDR3 sequence: CASTPPPDRGGYTF. Here the CDR3 DNA reads TGTGCCAGTACCCCCCCACCGGACAGAGGGGGCTACACCTTC.

This sequence joins TRBV6-1 and TRBJ1-3, with 7 positions matching TRBD1. This CDR3 is 17 amino acids long. J gave up 2 bases and V 1 base, and 8 bases lay outside the gene matches. The germline gives CDR1 MNHNS, CDR2 SASEGT. CDR3 protein: CASSEVRGGTAGNTIYF. DNA of the CDR3: TGTGCCAGCAGTGAAGTTCGAGGCGGGACAGCTGGAAACACCATATATTTT.

This clone was counted between two and nine times. The V gene is TRBV24-1, the J gene TRBJ1-5; TRBD1 agrees at 7 bases. This CDR3 is built from 15 residues. V shed 6 bases, J shed 1 base, and the junction held 5 bases outside the gene matches. Germline V lookup: CDR1 KGHDR, CDR2 SFDVKD. CDR3 DNA: TGTGCCACCAGTCCAGGGGGGCCGAGCAATCAGCCCCAGCATTTT. Its protein is CATSPGGPSNQPQHF.

The chain couples TRBV28 to TRBJ1-1; D remains unclear. The CDR3 loop spans 14 amino acids. Germline CDR1 and CDR2: MDHEN and SYDVKM. Trimming took 2 bases from V and 3 from J, leaving 10 bases between them. The CDR3 DNA reads as TGTGCCAGCAGTTTACGGAGGGAGCACACTGAAGCTTTCTTT. Encoded protein: CASSLRREHTEAFF.

The V gene is TRBV7-2, the J gene TRBJ2-5; 8 bases align to TRBD1. Trimming took 3 bases from V and 7 from J; bases not matched to a gene: 4. Germline CDR1 reads SGHTA; CDR2 reads FQGNSA. The CDR3 runs 13 residues. This CDR3 is CASSFGTGGTQYF. The CDR3 region has the DNA TGTGCCAGCAGCTTCGGGACAGGAGGGACCCAGTACTTC.

This chain uses TRBV7-9 with TRBJ2-7; 9 bases line up with TRBD1. The length of the CDR3 is 13 residues. V gave up 5 bases and J gave up 7 bases; unmatched junction bases: 6. Germline lookup yields CDR1 SEHNR and CDR2 FQNEAQ (reference sequence). The CDR3 nucleotides are TGTGCCAGCAGCCCAGGACAGGGGTGGGAGCAGTACTTC. Residues: CASSPGQGWEQYF.

This chain uses TRBV10-1 with TRBJ2-2; TRBD1 might be the D (6 bases). CDR1 WNHNN and CDR2 SYGVQD come from the germline V gene (reference sequence). V was pared by 3 bases and J by 5 bases, with 10 bases between. This CDR3 spans 14 amino acids. The CDR3 reads CASSDTGQTGELFF. The CDR3 region has the DNA TGCGCCAGCAGTGATACAGGGCAGACCGGGGAGCTGTTTTTT.

The V call is TRBV19, the J call TRBJ2-2; D is uncertain. Germline V gives CDR1 LNHDA, CDR2 SQIVND (reference sequence). There are 12 residues in the CDR3. V lost 6 bases and J lost 1, with 3 bases in between. CDR3 sequence reads: CASSRNTGELFF. In DNA form, the CDR3 reads TGTGCCAGTAGCCGGAACACCGGGGAGCTGTTTTTT.

In the case of this clone: Other DNA sequences in the sample encode the same CDR3. The chain joins TRBV11-1 to TRBJ2-5; 8 bases map to TRBD2. The CDR3 extends over 14 amino acids. Germline CDR1 reads SGHAT; CDR2 reads FQDESV (reference sequence). With V trimmed by 5 bases and J by 2 bases, 4 bases remained unmatched. The DNA of the CDR3 is TGTGCCAGCAGCCCCCAGCGGGAGCAAGAGACCCAGTACTTC. Translated: CASSPQREQETQYF.

The chain uses TRBV7-7 and TRBJ2-5, with a tentative D call TRBD1 (5 bases). Deletions cut 4 bases from V and 2 bases from J, with 11 bases between. Germline lookup yields CDR1 SSHAT and CDR2 FNYEAQ (reference sequence). The CDR3 consists of 14 residues. CDR3 region: CASSSGHIQETQYF. DNA of the CDR3: TGTGCCAGCAGCTCCGGACACATACAAGAGACCCAGTACTTC.

This rearrangement joins TRBV29-1 to TRBJ2-3; 7 bases agree with TRBD1. The CDR3 has 12 amino acids. Trimming cost V 7 bases and J 3 bases; bases outside gene matches: 4. Per germline, CDR1 SQVTM and CDR2 ANQGSEA. CDR3 region: CSANRGTDTQYF. The CDR3 region has the DNA TGCAGCGCTAACAGGGGTACAGATACGCAGTATTTT.

J is TRBJ2-1 and V is TRBV18; no reliable D call. CDR1 KGHSH and CDR2 LQKENI come from the germline V gene. The CDR3 covers 12 residues. Between the trimmed V and J ends, which lost 2 bases and 10 bases, there was a span of 9 bases. CDR3 residues: CASSPSSREQFF. DNA of the CDR3: TGTGCCAGCTCACCATCGAGTCGGGAGCAGTTCTTC.

CDR3 DNA: TGTGCCAGCAGCCGCGACACCGCTAACACCGGGGAGCTGTTTTTT. Its protein product is CASSRDTANTGELFF. This chain uses TRBV7-7 with TRBJ2-2; D call uncertain. This CDR3 contains 15 residues. Looked up from germline, CDR1 is SSHAT and CDR2 is FNYEAQ (reference sequence). Trimming pared 5 bases from V and 2 bases from J, leaving 12 bases between.

The chain recombines TRBV3-1 (or the pseudogene TRBV3-2) with TRBJ1-1; D remains ambiguous. Germline V CDR1 and CDR2: LGHDT, YNNKEL (reference sequence). The CDR3 is 13 amino acids. Trimming shortened V by 6 bases and J by 1 base, and 9 bases separated the two germline ends. The chain's CDR3 is CASRADSNTEAFF. DNA for the CDR3: TGTGCCAGCAGGGCAGACTCGAACACTGAAGCTTTCTTT.

The chain carries TRBV7-3 and TRBJ2-5; D may be TRBD1 (6 bases). Trimming shortened V by 5 bases and J by 0 bases, and 16 bases separated the two germline ends. This CDR3 has 16 residues. Looked up from germline, CDR1 is SGHTA and CDR2 is FQGTGA. CDR3: CASSLQGPGDQETQYF. CDR3 nucleotide sequence: TGTGCCAGCAGCCTTCAGGGGCCCGGGGACCAAGAGACCCAGTACTTC.

The chain links TRBV7-9 to TRBJ1-4, with TRBD1 matching 9 bases. This CDR3 comprises 16 residues. Germline-derived CDR1 and CDR2 are SEHNR and FQNEAQ (reference sequence). With 5 bases clipped from V and 4 bases from J, the junction kept 8 bases outside the gene matches. CDR3 nucleotides: TGTGCCAGCAGCGCCGGACAGGGGCCCATTAATGAAAAACTGTTTTTT. Translating it yields CASSAGQGPINEKLFF. The full variable domain, rest sourced from reference TRBV7-9 and TRBJ1-4, is DTGVSQNPRHKITKRGQNVTFRCDPISEHNRLYWYRQTLGQGPEFLTYFQNEAQLEKSRLLSDRFSAERPKGSFSTLEIQRTEQGDSAMYLCASSAGQGPINEKLFFGSGTQLSVL.

This chain connects TRBV4-3 to TRBJ1-6; 8 nucleotides agree with TRBD1. V lost 0 bases and J lost 9; bases outside the gene matches: 7. Germline V gene lookup returns CDR1 LGHNA and CDR2 YSLEER. The CDR3 is 16 amino acids. The CDR3 DNA reads TGCGCCAGCAGCCAAGAGGGACAGGTGGTTGGTTCACCCCTCCACTTT. Encoded protein: CASSQEGQVVGSPLHF.

The rearrangement joins TRBV7-9 to TRBJ1-3; D unresolved. The CDR3 loop spans 15 amino acids. The ends were cut back, 3 bases at V and 4 bases at J, with 13 bases in the middle. Germline V lookup: CDR1 SEHNR, CDR2 FQNEAQ (reference sequence). The CDR3 DNA follows: TGTGCCAGCAGCTTGGGCGGGTACGTCGGAAACACCATATATTTT. Encoded protein: CASSLGGYVGNTIYF.

Here the CDR3 DNA reads TGTGCCAGCTCACCCGGCAGGGGTACCTACGAGCAGTACTTC. Translating gives CASSPGRGTYEQYF. V usage is TRBV18 and J usage is TRBJ2-7, with a weak D call TRBD1 (6 bases). The CDR3 is 14 residues long. Germline values: CDR1 KGHSH, CDR2 LQKENI. With 3 bases removed from V and 2 bases from J, the gap between germline ends came to 11 bases.

In nucleotides, the CDR3 is TGCGCCAGCAGTGAGTCGAGGGCTAGCGGCCCCTACGAGCAGTACTTC. It specifies CASSESRASGPYEQYF. The chain couples TRBV10-1 to TRBJ2-7; 7 bases fit TRBD2. This CDR3 has 16 amino acids. Per the germline V gene, CDR1 is WNHNN and CDR2 is SYGVQD (reference sequence). Germline trimming cut 0 bases from V and 2 bases from J; bases unmatched to any gene: 7.

The chain joins TRBV2 to TRBJ1-4; D not resolved. The CDR3 loop spans 14 amino acids. Germline V lookup: CDR1 SNHLY, CDR2 FYNNEI. Trimming removed 7 bases at V and 7 bases at J, with 16 bases between. The CDR3 DNA reads as TGTGCCAGCAAGGACTCGGGCGGCCGTGAAAAACTGTTTTTT. Its protein is CASKDSGGREKLFF.

The rearrangement uses TRBV30 and TRBJ1-5; 11 bases fit TRBD1. The CDR3 has 16 amino acids. The germline CDR1 and CDR2 sequences are GTSNPN and SVGIG (reference sequence). The V and J ends lost 3 bases and 4 bases, in that order; junction bases with no gene match: 8. In DNA form, the CDR3 reads TGTGCCTGGAGCACCCGGACAGGGGGCCGAAATCAGCCCCAGCATTTT. As protein: CAWSTRTGGRNQPQHF.

In its sample, this clone was seen once. This chain links TRBV18 with TRBJ2-4, with TRBD1 matching over 7 bases. This CDR3 is 14 amino acids long. J gave up 5 bases and V 3 bases, and 4 bases lay outside the gene matches. CDR1 is KGHSH, CDR2 LQKENI, per germline. In DNA form, the CDR3 reads TGTGCCAGCTCACCCAGGGACAGAGAAAACATTCAGTACTTC. Encoded protein: CASSPRDRENIQYF.